This T cell receptor (beta chain) is drawn from a study of blood T cell repertoires in COVID-19. The germline gives CDR1 SGHTA, CDR2 FQGTGA. With V trimmed by 3 bases and J by 8 bases, 6 bases remained unmatched. The CDR3 contains 14 residues. Only in-frame clones appear in the TCRdb table, and some are missing; sequencing was by immunoSEQ multiplex PCR. The profile shows about 370,000 clones, roughly nine tenths of them singletons. Input material: PBMCs or T cells enriched from blood (not recorded which). This TCR was recovered from a woman younger than 45 who had recovered from COVID-19. V usage is TRBV7-3 and J usage is TRBJ2-3; 9 bases align to TRBD2. The CDR3 region has the DNA TGTGCCAGCAGCTTGTCGCGGGAGGGGGGTACGCAGTATTTT. It encodes CASSLSREGGTQYF.